This T cell receptor (beta chain) was recorded in a study of blood T cell repertoires in COVID-19 (dated by TCRdb to about 2020). About the full investigation: Samples from collaborators originated in the United States, Italy and Spain and spanned both the acute and convalescent phases of COVID-19. A de-identified subject ID, COVID-19 status, age in years and sex were almost always included in the sample metadata. Subjects who had been exposed to COVID-19, were actively infected with it, or had recovered from it provided the deeply sampled blood TCRbeta repertoires that made up the dataset. The repertoires were made available in a free public database intended to serve as a resource for research on the immune response to SARS-CoV-2. Where available, HLA class I and class II types were taken from metadata supplied by the sample provider and were not determined by assay-based typing. The samples were drawn from the first 160 participants of the ongoing ImmuneRACE study and from some 1,300 subjects provided by 6 global collaborators. The material from the prospective study consisted of cDNA or gDNA derived from T cells, B-cell-depleted T cells, or PBMCs.

What the research found in general, with its limitations: Clinical and demographic metadata were provided uncurated, with the amount varying by source and participant.

Collaborating institutions collected whole blood in K2EDTA tubes following their own protocols. For TCRbeta analysis, collaborator samples were shipped as frozen whole blood, as isolated PBMCs, or as DNA extracted from either sample type. V trim: 5 bases; J trim: 1 base; unmatched bases: 7. CDR1 and CDR2 are drawn from the germline V gene (reference sequence): SEHNR, FQNEAQ. The CDR3 runs 15 residues from the cysteine to the phenylalanine. The read is trimmed to its CDR3 DNA, 45 bases read in frame from base 1. As concerns this clone: It lacks a known antigen. Base-call qualities are not available, and no considerably larger clone is one nucleotide away.

TCRbeta CDR3 regions were amplified from genomic DNA by means of the immunoSEQ Assay, a bias-controlled multiplex PCR. As for how the authors treated the data: Within the assay, amplification of reference gene primers was used to estimate how many nucleated cells each sample contained. To quantify the absolute abundance of each unique TCRbeta CDR3 rearrangement, sequence reads were collapsed and filtered. For each sample, productive Simpson clonality was calculated as the square root of Simpson's diversity index over productive rearrangements. Imported from immuneACCESS, the table was reduced by TCRdb to in-frame sequences with V and J called. These copies leave out some clones; in studies compared against another copy, an unresolved V gene accounts for under half, and the cause of the remainder is not known. The D gene and trimming were derived from the DNA, and the V and J assignments and clone size from that table. For this sample there are over 200,000 clones; 85% to 90% appear just once. The top ten hold around 2.9% of the sample.

The V and J segments used are TRBV7-9 and TRBJ1-2; the central 7 bases match TRBD1. The sample comprised peripheral blood. The TCR originated in a woman aged 55-75 years with acute or convalescent COVID-19. In nucleotides, the sequence is TGTGCCAGCAGCCCGGGACAGAATTTTAACTATGGCTACACCTTC. This sequence encodes CASSPGQNFNYGYTF.